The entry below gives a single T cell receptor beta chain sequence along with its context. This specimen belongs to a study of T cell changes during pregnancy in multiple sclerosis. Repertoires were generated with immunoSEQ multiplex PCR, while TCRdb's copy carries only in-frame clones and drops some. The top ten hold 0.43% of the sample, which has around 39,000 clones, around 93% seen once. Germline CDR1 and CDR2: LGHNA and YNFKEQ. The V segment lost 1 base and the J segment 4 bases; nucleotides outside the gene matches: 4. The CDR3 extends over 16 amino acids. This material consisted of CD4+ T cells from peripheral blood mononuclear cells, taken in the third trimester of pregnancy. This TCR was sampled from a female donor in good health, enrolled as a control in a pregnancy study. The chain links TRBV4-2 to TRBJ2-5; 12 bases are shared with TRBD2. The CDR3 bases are TGTGCCAGCAGCCAAGGCCCGACTAGCGGGGGAGAGACCCAGTACTTC. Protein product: CASSQGPTSGGETQYF.